A selection of T cell receptor beta chains follows, all from one sample in a study of T cell repertoires in cytomegalovirus infection. MiXCR, applied by TCRdb to the reads, yields one record per CDR3 protein. The sample lists 400,000 or so distinct CDR3 sequences, around 18% seen once, with approximately 10% in the top ten. The sequenced sample was PBMCs. These receptors were collected from a human donor in good health (CMV status not recorded). Some clones in this sample may be carry-over from other donors' samples. Both conserved end residues are part of each CDR3. The D gene is left open where the match is weak. Not every row has a clone size; where given, it reads once, few, many or a size class.

>few|19|TRBD2|TRBJ2-1|TRBV20-1
CRGTSGTSGRGSSYNEQFF
TGCAGGGGTACATCCGGGACTAGCGGGAGGGGTAGCTCCTACAATGAGCAGTTCTTC
>many|14|-|TRBJ2-1|TRBV7-2
CASSSHPAYNEQFF
TGTGCCAGCAGCAGCCACCCCGCCTACAATGAGCAGTTCTTC
>few|14|TRBD1|TRBJ2-7|TRBV2
CASSEGTGMNEQYF
TGTGCCAGCAGTGAAGGGACAGGGATGAACGAGCAGTACTTC
>-|13|-|TRBJ2-3|TRBV20-1
CSARDYFFDTQYF
TGCAGTGCTAGGGACTACTTTTTTGATACGCAGTATTTT
>-|17|TRBD1|TRBJ1-1|TRBV5-1
CASSGGGTGGMNTEAFF
TGCGCCAGCAGCGGGGGGGGGACAGGGGGCATGAACACTGAAGCTTTCTTT
>-|13|-|TRBJ1-2|TRBV7-9
CASSSNPVSGYTF
TGTGCCAGCAGCTCCAACCCGGTATCTGGCTACACCTTC
>-|14|-|TRBJ1-1|TRBV6-1
CASSYEGSDTEAFF
TGTGCCAGCAGTTACGAGGGGAGTGACACTGAAGCTTTCTTT
>many|9|-|TRBJ2-5|TRBV7-2
CATGETQYF
TGTGCCACCGGGGAGACCCAGTACTTC
>-|10|TRBD2|TRBJ2-1|TRBV29-1
CSTSSGEQFF
TGCAGCACCTCTAGCGGTGAGCAGTTCTTC
>few|11|-|TRBJ1-2|TRBV29-1
CSVEGRDGYTF
TGCAGCGTTGAGGGACGGGATGGCTACACCTTC
>once|14|-|TRBJ1-2|TRBV5-6
CASRSRAIVIGYTF
TGTGCCAGCAGATCTCGGGCCATAGTTATAGGCTACACCTTC
>many|15|TRBD1|TRBJ1-4|TRBV7-9
CASSLPGQGVEKLFF
TGTGCCAGCAGCTTACCGGGACAGGGCGTGGAAAAACTGTTTTTT
>-|16|-|TRBJ2-5|TRBV10-2
CASRDTYRALQETQYF
TGCGCCAGCAGGGATACGTACAGGGCATTACAAGAGACCCAGTACTTC
>many|14|-|TRBJ2-3|TRBV7-2
CASSFSQSTDTQYF
TGTGCCAGCAGCTTTTCGCAGAGCACAGATACGCAGTATTTT
>-|13|TRBD2|TRBJ2-4|TRBV10-3
CAINEGAGDIQYF
TGTGCCATCAATGAGGGCGCGGGGGACATTCAGTACTTC
>many|15|TRBD2|TRBJ2-1|TRBV28
CASSETSGSYNEQFF
TGTGCCAGCAGTGAGACTAGCGGGAGTTACAATGAGCAGTTCTTC
>many|15|TRBD1|TRBJ2-7|TRBV6-1
CASSVGTGSSYEQYF
TGTGCCAGCAGTGTTGGGACAGGAAGCTCCTACGAGCAGTACTTC
>few|13|-|TRBJ1-1|TRBV2
CASSVDMNTEAFF
TGTGCCAGCAGTGTTGACATGAACACTGAAGCTTTCTTT
>many|15|TRBD1|TRBJ2-5|TRBV11-2
CASSSGTARAETQYF
TGTGCCAGCAGCTCCGGGACAGCGAGGGCAGAGACCCAGTACTTC
>few|14|-|TRBJ1-5|TRBV19
CASSHPVGNQPQHF
TGTGCCAGTAGCCATCCGGTCGGTAATCAGCCCCAGCATTTT
>few|11|-|TRBJ1-1|TRBV12-3/TRBV12-4
CTSSLVDEAFF
TGTACCAGCAGTTTGGTAGACGAAGCTTTCTTT
>-|17|TRBD1|TRBJ1-6|TRBV5-1
CASSRGQASSYNSPLHF
TGCGCCAGCAGCCGGGGACAGGCGAGCTCCTATAATTCACCCCTCCACTTT
>-|15|-|TRBJ2-1|TRBV5-1
CASSLAEKTGNEQFF
TGCGCCAGCAGCTTGGCCGAAAAAACAGGGAATGAGCAGTTCTTC
>-|15|-|TRBJ1-1|TRBV19
CASSPRLSANTEAFF
TGTGCCAGTAGTCCGCGACTTTCGGCGAACACTGAAGCTTTCTTT